One and the same sample provided the 10 T cell receptor beta chains below, sequenced in a study of CD8 T cells in ankylosing spondylitis. One entry per CDR3 protein, called by TCRdb with MiXCR from the 5' RACE reads. The sample gives about 300,000 distinct CDR3 sequences, 9.5% to 13% of which show up once; around 8.4% is in the top ten. Input material: blood, either unsorted or a sorted T cell fraction (not recorded which). The origin of the receptors is a female donor with ankylosing spondylitis or in good health (not recorded which).

This clonotype was recorded many times. The V and J genes are TRBV28 and TRBJ2-7, with D perhaps matching TRBD1 or TRBD2 (5 bases each). V lost 6 bases, J lost 4 bases, and 19 bases lay in between. The V gene's germline CDR1 is MDHEN and CDR2 SYDVKM. The CDR3 contains 15 residues. Here the CDR3 DNA reads TGTGCCAGCAGGGGGGTTTGGCAGGGTCGATACGAGCAGTACTTC. This encodes CASRGVWQGRYEQYF. Filled out from reference TRBV28 and TRBJ2-7, the complete variable domain reads DVKVTQSSRYLVKRTGEKVFLECVQDMDHENMFWYRQDPGLGLRLIYFSYDVKMKEKGDIPEGYSVSREKKERFSLILESASTNQTSMYLCASRGVWQGRYEQYFGPGTRLTVT.

This clonotype was counted ten times or more. V is TRBV28 and J is TRBJ2-1; D gene uncertain. V was cut by 4 bases and J by 2 bases, with 12 bases left in between. The CDR3 runs to 15 residues. Per germline, CDR1 MDHEN and CDR2 SYDVKM. CDR3 nucleotides: TGTGCCAGCAGTTCAATTACTCCTACCTACAATGAGCAGTTCTTC. Its translation: CASSSITPTYNEQFF.

In the case of this clonotype: Because it lacks the conserved phenylalanine or tryptophan at the end, this CDR3 is likely a read error. The chain employs TRBV7-2 and TRBJ2-2; no clear D. V lost 5 bases and J lost 6, with 4 bases in between. This CDR3 region has 11 residues. CDR1 and CDR2 from the germline V gene are SGHTA and FQGNSA. The CDR3 spells CASSPPGELFL. The DNA of the CDR3 is TGTGCCAGCAGCCCCCCCGGGGAGCTGTTTTTG.

This clonotype was picked up many times. The V gene is TRBV10-3, the J gene TRBJ2-1, with 13 bases matching TRBD2. Germline V CDR1 and CDR2: ENHRY, SYGVKD. V dropped 2 bases and J dropped 10; count of bases not matched to a gene: 5. CDR3 size: 15 residues. CDR3 DNA: TGTGCCATCAGTGAGACTAGCGGGGGGGCTAGGGAGCAGTTCTTC. Amino acid sequence: CAISETSGGAREQFF.

This clonotype was seen ten or more times. The chain employs TRBV6-5 and TRBJ1-2; TRBD1 might be the D (5 bases). Trimming left V 4 bases short and J 5 bases short, with 11 bases between. In germline, CDR1 is MNHEY, CDR2 SVGAGI. CDR3 length: 13 amino acids. CDR3 DNA: TGTGCCAGCAGTTTGGGACTCAATTATGGCTACACCTTC. Its translation is CASSLGLNYGYTF.

The V gene is TRBV7-3, the J gene TRBJ2-2; 11 bases fit TRBD2. CDR1 and CDR2 (germline): SGHTA, FQGTGA. This CDR3 region has 16 residues. V shed 5 bases and J 3 bases; nucleotides not matched to a gene: 5. The CDR3: CASSPSGGPYTGELFF. The CDR3 region has the DNA TGTGCCAGCAGCCCTAGCGGGGGGCCGTACACCGGGGAGCTGTTTTTT.

Only a few counts were recorded for this clonotype. The rearrangement uses TRBV7-9 and TRBJ1-3; the D gene is possibly TRBD1 (5 bases). V shed 1 base and J shed 0 bases, with 7 bases lying between them. The CDR3 has 15 amino acids. In germline, CDR1 is SEHNR, CDR2 FQNEAQ (reference sequence). This CDR3 is CASSLEGLSGNTIYF. DNA of the CDR3: TGTGCCAGCAGCTTAGAGGGACTCTCTGGAAACACCATATATTTT.

This clonotype was recorded many times. The J gene is TRBJ1-2, the V gene TRBV27, with TRBD1 as a possible D gene (6 bases). The CDR3 has 17 residues. Germline V gives CDR1 MNHEY, CDR2 SMNVEV (reference sequence). V lost 6 bases to trimming and J lost 5 bases, with 25 bases between them. The CDR3 is CASSYRGGDSGWYGYTF. The CDR3 DNA is TGTGCCAGCAGCTACCGCGGGGGCGATTCAGGGTGGTATGGCTACACCTTC.

In its sample, this clonotype was seen many times. V is TRBV7-2 and J is TRBJ2-7; the D gene could be TRBD1 or TRBD2 (7 bases each). V shed 4 bases and J shed 3 bases, with 19 bases lying between them. The CDR3 totals 16 residues. Germline CDR1 SGHTA, CDR2 FQGNSA. This CDR3 reads CASSSKVGGGGYEQYF. The CDR3 DNA is TGTGCCAGCAGCTCAAAGGTGGGAGGGGGCGGCTACGAGCAGTACTTC. The variable domain in full, with the rest retrieved from reference TRBV7-2 and TRBJ2-7, is GAGVSQSPSNKVTEKGKDVELRCDPISGHTALYWYRQSLGQGLEFLIYFQGNSAPDKSGLPSDRFSAERTGGSVSTLTIQRTQQEDSAVYLCASSSKVGGGGYEQYFGPGTRLTVT.

In the case of this clonotype: A much more abundant neighbour one base away suggests this may be a read error. The chain recombines TRBV20-1 with TRBJ2-2, with a tentative D call TRBD1 (5 bases). The CDR3 runs 15 residues. In germline, CDR1 is DFQATT, CDR2 SNEGSKA (reference sequence). Trimming left V 2 bases short and J 0 bases short, with 10 bases between. In DNA, the CDR3 is TGCAGTGCTAGATTGTCAGGGACGAACACCGGGGAGCTGTTTTTT. Its protein product is CSARLSGTNTGELFF.